This TCR beta chain was profiled in a study of cytomegalovirus exposure and HLA in healthy donors. Broader study findings: On later analysis, the bulk of CMV-associated TCR beta chains appeared to be HLA-restricted.

As regards this clone: Its antigen is unidentified.

The PCR made use of 60 Vbeta and 13 Jbeta primers. Produced via immunoSEQ multiplex PCR; TCRdb's table is partial and in-frame only. The sample includes 100,000 or so clones, 60% to 70% seen only once; the top ten take roughly 6.8%. The sequencing sample was made of PBMCs. The sequence was obtained from a woman aged 25 to 39 in good health and CMV-seronegative.

CDR3 sequence (DNA): TGCAGCGTTGAAAGGGGGAGCGAAAAACTGTTTTTT. Encoded protein: CSVERGSEKLFF. V usage is TRBV29-1 and J usage is TRBJ1-4; D might be TRBD1 (6 bases). The CDR3 totals 12 residues. CDR1 and CDR2 (germline): SQVTM, ANQGSEA. V shed 2 bases and J shed 8 bases, with 9 bases lying between them. Based on the CDR3 plus reference TRBV29-1 and TRBJ1-4, the full variable domain is SAVISQKPSRDICQRGTSLTIQCQVDSQVTMMFWYRQQPGQSLTLIATANQGSEATYESGFVIDKFPISRPNLTFSTLTVSNMSPEDSSIYLCSVERGSEKLFFGSGTQLSVL.